The clone carrying this TCR beta chain was seen a handful of times. As yet, its antigen is unknown. The data derive from a study of beta chain features in type 1 diabetes. General observations from the study: People with Type 1 diabetes carried modestly yet significantly shorter TCRB CDR3s in all four CD4+ subsets.

CDR1 is SGHVS and CDR2 is FQNEAQ in the germline V gene. This CDR3 has 15 amino acids. The ends lost 6 bases at V and 5 bases at J; junction bases unmatched: 9. The investigators reverse transcribed all of the isolated RNA, so they sequenced expressed TCRB transcripts. Libraries were prepared by immunoSEQ multiplex PCR; TCRdb keeps only in-frame clonotypes and omits some of them. The sample lists around 110,000 clones; around 15% were seen once. This TCR came from a man in his thirties or forties with type 1 diabetes. The specimen sequenced was central memory CD4+ T cells from blood. The chain uses TRBV7-8 and TRBJ2-5; 10 nucleotides line up with TRBD2. In DNA form, the CDR3 reads TGTGCCAGCAGGATAGCGGGGGGATTTATGGAGACCCAGTACTTC. This gives the protein CASRIAGGFMETQYF.